This T cell receptor (beta chain) was profiled in a study of T cell responses to AZD1222 COVID-19 vaccine. Whole-study findings and limits: Recipients of AZD1222 seropositive at baseline numbered only 6 or 7.

Libraries were prepared by immunoSEQ multiplex PCR; TCRdb keeps only in-frame clonotypes and omits some of them. Of 90,000 to 95,000 clones in the sample, approximately 91% were seen once. Comment on this clone: Its target is not known. Other DNA sequences in this sample translate to the same CDR3.

V gave up 2 bases and J gave up 3 bases, with 11 bases separating them. Germline V CDR1 and CDR2: KGHSH, LQKENI. The CDR3 totals 15 residues. The sequence came from an adult in good health. The V call is TRBV18, the J call TRBJ1-5, with D perhaps matching TRBD1 (5 bases). Sequencing was performed on peripheral blood, taken on day 0 of AZD1222 vaccination. CDR3 sequence reads: CASSPGAGFNQPQHF. For the CDR3, the DNA is TGTGCCAGCTCACCAGGGGCCGGATTCAATCAGCCCCAGCATTTT.